The 13 T cell receptor beta chains given below trace back to one sample, sequenced in a study of CD8 T cells in Susac syndrome. RNA totalling about 0.45 to 1 ug underwent reverse transcription with random hexamers. TCRdb passed the immunoSEQ multiplex PCR reads through MiXCR, listing each CDR3 protein once. Seen here are more than 95,000 distinct CDR3 sequences, 90% to 95% observed once, and the top ten hold 0.085% to 0.095%. Sequenced: CD4+ T cells from PBMCs. All receptors come from a human donor with multiple sclerosis.

The chain couples TRBV9 to TRBJ2-7; 9 nucleotides line up with TRBD1. CDR3 length: 14 residues. The trim removed 2 bases at V and 3 bases at J, leaving 3 bases unmatched. Germline assignment: CDR1 SGDLS and CDR2 YYNGEE. CDR3 sequence (DNA): TGTGCCAGCAGCGTCGGGACAGGGTACTACGAGCAGTACTTC. Translated: CASSVGTGYYEQYF.

The chain joins TRBV14 to TRBJ2-1; maybe TRBD1 (6 bases). The CDR3 covers 14 residues. Trimming stripped 1 base from V and 4 bases from J, with 8 bases between. Germline assignment: CDR1 SGHDN and CDR2 FVKESK. The CDR3 sequence: CASSQAQGYNEQFF. Written as DNA, the CDR3 is TGTGCCAGCAGCCAAGCACAGGGTTACAATGAGCAGTTCTTC.

The chain combines TRBV5-8 with TRBJ2-5; 7 nucleotides agree with TRBD2. The CDR3 spans 12 residues. Unmatched junction bases numbered 2, after V lost 4 bases and J lost 5 bases. Germline assignment: CDR1 SGHTS and CDR2 YDEGEE. The CDR3 region is CASSRTRETQYF. Written as DNA, the CDR3 is TGTGCCAGCAGCAGGACTAGGGAGACCCAGTACTTC.

The chain is built from TRBV28 and TRBJ1-2, with TRBD1 as a possible D gene (6 bases). CDR3 size: 12 residues. Trimming stripped 5 bases from V and 8 bases from J, with 12 bases between. From germline, CDR1 is MDHEN and CDR2 SYDVKM. CDR3 region: CASSQDSGGYTF. The CDR3, as DNA: TGTGCCAGCAGTCAGGACAGCGGCGGCTACACCTTC.

The rearrangement joins TRBV5-1 to TRBJ1-3, with 7 bases matching TRBD1. The CDR3 length is 14 residues. V dropped 4 bases and J dropped 5; count of bases not matched to a gene: 6. Per the germline V gene, CDR1 is SGHRS and CDR2 is YFSETQ. The CDR3 region is CASSPGTERNTIYF. DNA for the CDR3: TGCGCCAGCAGCCCCGGGACAGAGAGAAACACCATATATTTT.

The CDR3 DNA sequence: TGCACCAGCAGCCAAGTAGGAGAACTATACGAGCAGTACTTC. Translating it yields CTSSQVGELYEQYF. The chain combines TRBV1 with TRBJ2-7. TRBV1 is designated a pseudogene. The CDR3 is made up of 14 amino acids.

The V call is TRBV2, the J call TRBJ1-6; TRBD1 agrees at 7 bases. The CDR3 has 13 amino acids. After removal of 7 bases from V and 8 bases from J, the junction contained 5 bases not matched to a gene. Germline lookup yields CDR1 SNHLY and CDR2 FYNNEI. Written as DNA, the CDR3 is TGTGCCAGCAACGGCAGGGGGTATTCACCCCTCCACTTT. Encoded protein: CASNGRGYSPLHF.

This clonotype has just a few counts. The V gene is TRBV11-3, the J gene TRBJ2-7; D possibly corresponds to TRBD2 (5 bases). Germline CDR1 reads SGHNT; CDR2 reads YENEEA. CDR3 size: 14 residues. Trimming removed 5 bases from V and 3 bases from J, with 14 bases in between. The CDR3 loop reads CASSPGRGGYEQYF. The CDR3 DNA reads TGTGCCAGCAGCCCCGGTCGGGGTGGCTACGAGCAGTACTTC.

The chain combines TRBV25-1 with TRBJ1-1, with D unresolved. The V end lost 5 bases, the J end lost 2 bases, and 21 bases lay between the germline ends. This CDR3 is 17 amino acids long. Germline-derived CDR1 and CDR2 are MGHDK and SYGVNS. The CDR3 reads CASSSAEPVWGNTEAFF. For the CDR3, the DNA is TGTGCCAGCAGTTCGGCGGAACCTGTCTGGGGTAACACTGAAGCTTTCTTT.

The CDR3 region is CATSTRQGAKPGANVLTF. The CDR3 nucleotides are TGTGCCACCAGCACTCGACAGGGGGCTAAACCTGGGGCCAACGTCCTGACTTTC. V usage is TRBV15 and J usage is TRBJ2-6; 10 bases match TRBD1. Germline loops: CDR1 LNHNV, CDR2 YYDKDF (reference sequence). This CDR3 has 18 amino acids. Trimming took 4 bases from V and 2 from J; bases not matched to a gene: 8. Full variable domain (missing parts from reference TRBV15 and TRBJ2-6): DAMVIQNPRYQVTQFGKPVTLSCSQTLNHNVMYWYQQKSSQAPKLLFHYYDKDFNNEADTPDNFQSRRPNTSFCFLDIRSPGLGDTAMYLCATSTRQGAKPGANVLTFGAGSRLTVL.

The chain has TRBV30 and TRBJ1-1, with a possible D match to TRBD1 (5 bases). The V and J ends lost 3 bases and 5 bases respectively, with 10 bases between them. Germline CDR1 is GTSNPN and CDR2 is SVGIG (reference sequence). The CDR3 has 12 residues. The CDR3 coding sequence is TGTGCCTGGAGCTTGGGGGGAACTGAAGCTTTCTTT. This translates into CAWSLGGTEAFF.

This chain uses TRBV5-1 with TRBJ1-5, with unresolved D. In germline, CDR1 is SGHRS, CDR2 YFSETQ. CDR3 length: 14 residues. Trimming stripped 0 bases from V and 7 bases from J, with 11 bases between. The CDR3 DNA sequence: TGCGCCAGCAGCTTGGAAGAACTCGGGCAGCCCCAGCATTTT. Amino acids: CASSLEELGQPQHF. Filled out from reference TRBV5-1 and TRBJ1-5, the complete variable domain reads KAGVTQTPRYLIKTRGQQVTLSCSPISGHRSVSWYQQTPGQGLQFLFEYFSETQRNKGNFPGRFSGRQFSNSRSEMNVSTLELGDSALYLCASSLEELGQPQHFGDGTRLSIL.

Here the CDR3 reads CASSSPQWKETQYF. The CDR3 DNA reads TGTGCCAGCAGCTCGCCCCAGTGGAAGGAGACCCAGTACTTC. This chain connects TRBV11-2 to TRBJ2-5; D uncertain. The CDR3 spans 14 residues. Germline V gene data show CDR1 as SGHAT and CDR2 as FQNNGV. Trimming took 4 bases from V and 5 from J, leaving 14 bases between them.